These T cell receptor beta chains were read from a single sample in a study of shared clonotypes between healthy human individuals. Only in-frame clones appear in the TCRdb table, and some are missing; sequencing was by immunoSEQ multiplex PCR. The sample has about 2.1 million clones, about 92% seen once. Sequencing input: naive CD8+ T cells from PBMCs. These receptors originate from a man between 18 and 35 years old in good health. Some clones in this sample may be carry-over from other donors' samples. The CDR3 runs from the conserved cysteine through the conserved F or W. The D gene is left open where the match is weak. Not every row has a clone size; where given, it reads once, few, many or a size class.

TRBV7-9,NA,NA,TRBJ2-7,TGTGCCAGCAGCTTAGGGCACGGGGCCCCCTACGAGCAGTACTTC,CASSLGHGAPYEQYF
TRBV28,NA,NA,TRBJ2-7,TGTGCCACCACGCCCTATCAAAGCTCCTACGAGCAGTACTTC,CATTPYQSSYEQYF
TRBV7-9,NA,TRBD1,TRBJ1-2,TGTGCCAGCAGCTTAGTACGGACAGGCGCCCTTGGCTACACCTTC,CASSLVRTGALGYTF
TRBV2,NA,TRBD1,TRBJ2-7,TGTGCCAGCACGGGGCAGGGGGCGGTCGACGAGCAGTACTTC,CASTGQGAVDEQYF
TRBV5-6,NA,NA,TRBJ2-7,TGTGCCAGCAGCTTCGGGACGCGGGTCGGCGAGCAGTACTTC,CASSFGTRVGEQYF
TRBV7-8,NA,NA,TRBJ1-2,TGTGCCAGCAGCATAACATTCACCCCTAACTATGGCTACACCTTC,CASSITFTPNYGYTF
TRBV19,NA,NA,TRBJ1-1,TGTGCCAGTAGTACGCGCGGCACTGAAGCTTTCTTT,CASSTRGTEAFF
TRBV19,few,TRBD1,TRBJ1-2,TGTGCCAGTAGCACCGGGACAGTTGTTGGCTACACCTTC,CASSTGTVVGYTF
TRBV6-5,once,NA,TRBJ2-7,TGTGCCAGCAGTTCCAGGACTCCTCGAGGGGCCTACGAGCAGTACTTC,CASSSRTPRGAYEQYF
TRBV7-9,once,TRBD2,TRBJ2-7,TGTGCCAGCAGCTTGGGGGGACTAGCGCGCGAGCAGTACTTC,CASSLGGLAREQYF
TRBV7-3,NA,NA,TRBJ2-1,TGTGCCAGCAGCCCCAATAACAATGAGCAGTTCTTC,CASSPNNNEQFF
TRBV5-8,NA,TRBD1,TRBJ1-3,TGTGCCAGCAGCTCGGACAGGGGGTCTGGAAACACCATATATTTT,CASSSDRGSGNTIYF
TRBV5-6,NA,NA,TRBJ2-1,TGTGCCAGCAGCTTGGGAAGGGGGTTCCATGAGCAGTTCTTC,CASSLGRGFHEQFF
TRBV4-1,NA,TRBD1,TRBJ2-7,TGCGCCAGCAGCCAAGGGACAGGGGAGAGGGACGAGCAGTACTTC,CASSQGTGERDEQYF
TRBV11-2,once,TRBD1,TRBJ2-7,TGTGCCAGCAGCTTGGGACAGGGGCCGAGGTACGAGCAGTACTTC,CASSLGQGPRYEQYF
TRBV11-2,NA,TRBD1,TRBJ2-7,TGTGCCAGCAGCTTAGGGGACAGGGGGATCTACGAGCAGTACTTC,CASSLGDRGIYEQYF
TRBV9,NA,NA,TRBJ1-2,TGTGCCAGCAGCGTAGCGATACATCAGGGTAACTATGGCTACACCTTC,CASSVAIHQGNYGYTF
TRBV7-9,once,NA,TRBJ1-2,TGTGCCAGCAGCTTAGGACGGCGCAGGGATGGCTACACCTTC,CASSLGRRRDGYTF
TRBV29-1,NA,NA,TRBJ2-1,TGCAGCGTTGAAGGAGGACTATCATACAATGAGCAGTTCTTC,CSVEGGLSYNEQFF
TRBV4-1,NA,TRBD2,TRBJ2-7,TGCGCCAGCAGCCAAGATAGGGAGGGAGGGGTCTCCTACGAGCAGTACTTC,CASSQDREGGVSYEQYF
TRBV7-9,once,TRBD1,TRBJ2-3,TGTGCCAGCAGCCCGCGACAGGGGGTTCAAGATACGCAGTATTTT,CASSPRQGVQDTQYF
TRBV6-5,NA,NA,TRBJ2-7,TGTGCCAGCAGTTACGGTCCGGATACCTACGAGCAGTACTTC,CASSYGPDTYEQYF
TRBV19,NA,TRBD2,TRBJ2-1,TGTGCCAGTAGTATCGGGGGGAGTACCTACAATGAGCAGTTCTTC,CASSIGGSTYNEQFF
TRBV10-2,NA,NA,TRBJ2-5,TGCGCCAGCAGTGCTCAGGACCCCCAAGAGACCCAGTACTTC,CASSAQDPQETQYF
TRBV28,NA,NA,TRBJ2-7,TGTGCCAGCAGTTTGTGGGGCGACCTCTCCTACGAGCAGTACTTC,CASSLWGDLSYEQYF
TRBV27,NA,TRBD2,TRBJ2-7,TGTGCCAGCAGTTTGGGACTATCCTACGAGCAGTACTTC,CASSLGLSYEQYF
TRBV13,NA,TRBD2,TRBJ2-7,TGTGCCAGCAGCATCCGGGGGGAGATTAGCTCCTACGAGCAGTACTTC,CASSIRGEISSYEQYF
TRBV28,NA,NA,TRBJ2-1,TGTGCCAGCAGTTTATTGGCGGAGCAGTTCTTC,CASSLLAEQFF